This T cell receptor beta chain was documented in a study of cytomegalovirus exposure and HLA in healthy donors (dated by TCRdb to about 2017). Looking at the study overall: An earlier analysis of around 600 of the donors reported 250 to 300 Gb of sequence data and some 100 million unique TCR beta sequences from about 179 million T cells. An early release that covered fewer than 750 HLA-typed donors contained around 300 gigabases of sequencing data and tens of millions of unique TCR sequences. The genetic ancestry cluster associated with self-reported Caucasian donors included 81% of the roughly 400 genotyped donors. The study aimed to test whether signatures of past pathogen exposure could be identified by cataloging public T cell receptors. The T cell repertoires of under 750 subjects were profiled by immunosequencing and related to cytomegalovirus serostatus. Besides the first cohort of around 670 subjects, a separate validation cohort made up of 120 different subjects was used. High-throughput TCR immunosequencing, statistical association of individual TCRs with disease status, and machine learning were combined to predict cytomegalovirus infection status. In a later analysis, previously published TCR beta repertoires from fewer than 750 donors were re-analyzed and high-resolution HLA genotyping was added so that TCR occurrence patterns could be studied. Rather than drawing on any new phenotypic data, the later analysis identified candidate immune exposures from TCR beta sequences and the way those sequences occurred across donors. In an earlier analysis of roughly 540 of the donors, high-throughput TCR beta sequencing was used to judge whether each TCR beta V gene segment behaved as functional or pseudogenic. Alongside the repertoire data, information on donor age, sex, ethnicity and CMV serostatus was compiled. In a later genetic analysis, genome-wide SNP genotypes for about 55% of the roughly 700 donors were used, and that subset was treated as a discovery cohort. Every repertoire in the discovery cohort had been generated on one and the same sequencing platform. Class I and class II HLA loci were covered by the typing at four-digit resolution. The number of donors typed differed by locus, with roughly 620-630 for A, B, C, DRB1 and DQB1, roughly 550 for DQA1, over 600 for DPA1, and approximately 470 for DPB1. Because of strong linkage in the cohort, roughly five DR-DQ haplotypes were treated as single units for association and clustering. On average, approximately 250,000 unique TCR beta nucleotide sequences were sequenced per donor among some 420 genotyped donors of the cohort, with roughly 18% of those sequences being non-productive.

The cohort consisted of 670 or so healthy bone marrow donors. At the time of sampling, all cohort members were nominally healthy, though unrecorded immune exposures were likely present. The donor was CMV seropositive and belonged to the group of 250 to 350 seropositive cohort members. Each donor provided a peripheral blood sample, and peripheral blood mononuclear cells were used for TCR beta sequencing. Genomic DNA was extracted from the blood cell samples with the Qiagen DNeasy Blood Extraction Kit. Library method: the immunoSEQ multiplex PCR assay. For the multiplex PCR, a mixture combining 60 forward primers for TCR Vbeta segments and 13 reverse primers for TCR Jbeta segments was used. The CDR3 region of rearranged TCR beta genes was amplified from genomic DNA by a multiplex PCR assay. The Illumina HiSeq System was used to sequence the amplified TCR beta libraries as 87-base-pair reads. The original methods were these. A later analysis tallied 70 million to 100 million unique TCR beta chains across the 600 to 700 repertoires, and around 10 million of those chains were shared by two or more donors. A nearest-neighbor algorithm error-corrected the raw reads and collapsed the reads into unique sequences, merging closely related sequences to remove PCR and sequencing errors. To assign V, D and J gene segments, CDR3 sequences were aligned to IMGT reference sequences. For a sequence to be retained, a match of at least six nucleotides was required to both a V gene segment and a J gene segment. A rearrangement counted as productive if the CDR3 had no stop codons and remained in frame with V and J, and every other rearrangement counted as non-productive. Following IMGT convention, CDR3 was defined as the stretch from the second conserved V-encoded cysteine up to the conserved J-encoded phenylalanine. Sequences without an unambiguous match to a single V gene segment were excluded from the earlier analysis of about 600 of the donors. An earlier analysis of under 750 of the donors called V segments functional above 56.7% productive rearrangements and segregating when the between-donor standard deviation exceeded 5%. To diagnose cytomegalovirus status from the catalog of TCR beta chain sequences, a statistical classification framework was built. V and J gene assignment, in a later analysis, came from comparing TCR nucleotide sequences with IMGT/GENE-DB human TR gene sequences. Using the TCRdist pipeline, a later analysis assigned CDR3 sequences along with most-parsimonious VDJ recombination scenarios. In a later analysis, every TCR beta chain was defined by the combination of its CDR3 amino acid sequence and its V-gene family, and reads without a unique V-gene family were dropped. A later analysis removed nearly 600 highly shared, low-generation-probability nucleotide sequences to deal with suspected cross-contamination and a sequencing artifact. A later analysis calculated a clonal expansion index for each public chain from normalized within-repertoire ranks of inferred template counts. In a later analysis, generation probabilities were computed using a VDJ recombination model fitted to out-of-frame rearrangements, and the results were checked against IGoR. A later analysis scored TCR-TCR, TCR-HLA and TCR-CMV co-occurrence with hypergeometric tests, applying a repertoire-size bias correction to TCR pairs. To estimate false discovery rates, a later analysis permuted the HLA or CMV assignments 20 times. In a later analysis, co-occurring TCRs were grouped using DBSCAN, with TCRdist sequence similarity added in when clustering inside HLA-allele-positive subsets. Repertoires with fewer than 30,000 or more than 120,000 public chains were left out of co-occurrence clustering, as were a handful of repertoires with anomalous nucleotide sharing. The table was pulled from immuneACCESS by TCRdb, which kept in-frame rearrangements only. Such tables lose some clones; where checked, under half of the loss comes from unresolved V genes, and the rest has no known cause. V and J calls and clone size are those listed in that table; D and trimming were worked out from the DNA. This sample comprises some 110,000 clones, around 10% of them detected only once. 5.8% of the sample is in the top ten clones.

As concerns this clone: The target of this receptor is not known. Base-call qualities are not available, and no considerably larger clone is one nucleotide away.

The research as a whole found: The cohort was sequenced for TCR beta chains only, and without alpha or paired-chain data the features that could be detected were limited. Because counts were too low, roughly 18 rarely observed V segments, including chromosome 9 orphons, were left out of the earlier analysis of some 600 of the donors. Most TCR sequences were observed very rarely across donors, whereas some public TCRs were present in many individuals. A later genetic analysis associated a missense DCLRE1C variant with V-gene and J-gene trimming of TCR beta chains, and an independent cohort replicated the association. A further reported finding was that TCR beta sequences accurately predicted the HLA-A and HLA-B alleles for most subjects in the first cohort. Because some donors lacked HLA typing at each locus, the association tests relied only on the typed subset. The study listed 150 to 200 TCR beta chains as associated with cytomegalovirus. In a later genetic analysis, fewer N-insertions in productive TCRs were reported among donors in an Asian-associated ancestry cluster than the roughly 700-donor mean. The classifier was reported to diagnose cytomegalovirus status with high specificity and sensitivity in both the original and validation cohorts. Some IMGT-functional V segments, including TRBV6-2 and TRBV6-3, could not be told apart with the 87-base-pair reads, so those segments were excluded. In a later analysis, around 17,000 TCR beta sequences were associated with specific HLA alleles at a false discovery rate of 0.05. In vitro tests confirmed that a few of the cytomegalovirus-associated TCR beta chains recognize cytomegalovirus antigens. In an earlier analysis of under 600 of the donors, most TCR beta V segments were observed in productive rearrangements about 87% or about 30% of the time, broadly matching IMGT annotations. A later analysis reported that several top co-occurrence clusters appeared linked to parvovirus B19, influenza, CMV and Epstein-Barr virus. In a later analysis, HLA-associated TCR beta chains were found to be more clonally expanded and to have lower generation probabilities than equally common non-associated chains. A group of highly shared sequence variants was considered likely to be a technical artifact of the sequencing pipeline. When HLA alleles, especially DR and DQ, strongly co-occurred, attributing TCR associations to individual alleles was difficult. It was suggested by the authors that the approach could potentially be generalized to other disease states and immunological phenotypes. For the cohort, immune exposure information was limited to CMV serostatus. A later analysis found that TCR association rates varied across HLA loci, with DRB1 alleles showing the most associated TCRs and HLA-C alleles the fewest. In a later analysis, most CMV-associated TCR beta chains were found to appear HLA-restricted, with HLA associations seemingly driven largely by CMV exposure. Sequencing depth was assumed to be roughly uniform across donors in the presence/absence analyses, though that assumption may not hold. Correlated functional status among segregating V segments might reflect linkage disequilibrium, but an unknown experimental factor could not be ruled out.

The CDR3 goes from the cysteine to the phenylalanine over 15 residues. Here the CDR3 DNA is all that survives: 45 bases in frame from base 1. V loses 9 bases, J loses 7 bases, and the germline ends lie 26 bases apart. The sequencing sample was made of PBMCs. The V gene is TRBV5-3 and the J gene is TRBJ2-7; TRBD1 is perhaps the D gene, given 5 matching bases. TRBV5-3 is flagged as an ORF with uncertain function. The TCR sequence derives from a middle-aged man in good health and CMV-seropositive. The CDR3 region reads CATRKLCREVEEQYF. DNA sequence: TGTGCCACCCGGAAATTGTGCAGGGAAGTCGAGGAGCAGTACTTC.